Sequencing of this TCR beta chain was carried out in a study of response to subunit inactivated influenza vaccine. This CDR3 has 15 residues. Germline loops: CDR1 SGHRS, CDR2 YFSETQ. The V gene end was trimmed by 4 bases and the J gene end by 0 bases; junction bases not matched to a gene: 3. This clonotype was observed many times. TCRdb re-derived calls from the RT-PCR reads in MiXCR, one entry per CDR3 protein. The sample includes 630,000 or so distinct CDR3 sequences, about a sixth of them seen just once. This receptor was taken from a man aged 45-65 years who received an inactivated influenza vaccine. The V and J genes are TRBV5-1 and TRBJ2-1, with TRBD2 matching 8 bases. Material: PBMCs from blood, obtained roughly 12 days after vaccination. CDR3 nucleotide sequence: TGCGCCAGCAGCAAGAGCGGGGGCTCCTACAATGAGCAGTTCTTC. It codes for CASSKSGGSYNEQFF.